This section outlines one T cell receptor beta chain sequence together with its context. This clone was picked up many times. No antigen is known for it. The record has no base qualities; no much larger clone is one base away. This sample is part of a study of CD8+ T cells in alopecia areata (dated by TCRdb to about 2018). Concerning the study at large: Treated patients were enrolled in an open-label pilot trial of oral tofacitinib, 5 to 10 mg twice daily, for moderate-to-severe alopecia areata. Patients stayed on tofacitinib for 6 to 18 months and then had 6 months of follow-up off drug so that delayed response and recurrence could be assessed. The study used high-throughput TCRbeta sequencing to examine T cell clonal expansion in alopecia areata, in both the C3H/HeJ mouse model and human patients. Scalp tissue and sorted CD4+ and CD8+ peripheral blood T cells from patchy and totalis/universalis alopecia areata patients and from healthy controls were covered by human TCRbeta sequencing. Tofacitinib-treated patients had biopsies at baseline and at 4 and 24 weeks of treatment, with a later scalp biopsy in several patients. Scalp clonality was compared among normal scalp (n=4), patchy alopecia areata scalp (n=8), and alopecia totalis/universalis scalp (n=8). The RNA source kit depended on sample type: the PAXgene miRNA kit for fixed scalp, the miRNeasy kit for PBMCs, and the RNeasy kit for mouse skin. TCRbeta CDR3 regions were amplified by immunoSEQ multiplex PCR with 35 Vbeta forward and 13 Jbeta reverse primers.

General study outcomes and caveats: Compared with normal scalp, lesional scalp, particularly in alopecia totalis/universalis, had higher clonality and more expanded CD8+ clones, which suggests antigenic drive. Unlike mouse skin, which is dominated by gammadelta T cells, normal human skin has resident alphabeta T cells that are also sequenced, and this complicates analysis of the scalp TCR repertoire. TCR sequences shared between patients were less clear than in mice, possibly partly because of HLA diversity in the patient population.

The receptor library was made with the immunoSEQ multiplex PCR assay. RNA was extracted from all samples and reverse transcribed into cDNA, which served as template for TCR sequencing. SuperScript III was used for first-strand cDNA synthesis, primed with a 2:1 mix of oligo-dT and random hexamers. A synthetic immune receptor repertoire was used to measure amplification bias, and any remaining bias was corrected computationally. The original pipeline was this. Raw reads were preprocessed for error removal, and CDR3 was defined according to IMGT conventions as running from the conserved cysteine to phenylalanine. To get clonality, Shannon entropy was normalized by log2 of the number of productive unique TCRs and the result was subtracted from 1. Scalp TCRbeta sequences were cross-referenced with sorted blood CD4 and CD8 repertoires so that the CD4 or CD8 identity of scalp clones could be inferred. TCRdb mirrors the immuneACCESS table, restricted to in-frame sequences. Some clones are absent from its copies; in checked studies, under half trace to an unresolved V gene, and the reason for the others is unknown. Clone size and the V and J calls come from that table; the DNA yielded D and trimming. A total of hundreds of thousands of clones appear in this sample, under 70% of them only once. The ten largest clones represent approximately 1.2% of the sample.

The germline V gene specifies LGHNA as CDR1 and YNFKEQ as CDR2. The CDR3 covers 14 residues, taking in both the cysteine and the phenylalanine. CDR3 DNA only is kept here, 42 bases in frame from base 1. V drops 1 base and J drops 6 bases, leaving 9 bases in between. The time point label here, explained by the study, means: baseline before oral tofacitinib. Lesional scalp punch biopsies and peripheral blood were obtained from alopecia areata patients. PBMCs were isolated by density centrifugation and stained for CD3, CD4 and CD8, and CD4+ and CD8+ T cells were sorted on a FACSAria. The sequence came from a human donor with alopecia areata. The material was CD4+ T cells sorted from blood, obtained at week 0. The chain employs TRBV4-2 and TRBJ1-4; a confident D gene designation cannot be given. Here is the DNA: TGTGCCAGCAGCCAAGCCGGGAGGGATGAAAAACTGTTTTTT. The encoded protein is CASSQAGRDEKLFF.